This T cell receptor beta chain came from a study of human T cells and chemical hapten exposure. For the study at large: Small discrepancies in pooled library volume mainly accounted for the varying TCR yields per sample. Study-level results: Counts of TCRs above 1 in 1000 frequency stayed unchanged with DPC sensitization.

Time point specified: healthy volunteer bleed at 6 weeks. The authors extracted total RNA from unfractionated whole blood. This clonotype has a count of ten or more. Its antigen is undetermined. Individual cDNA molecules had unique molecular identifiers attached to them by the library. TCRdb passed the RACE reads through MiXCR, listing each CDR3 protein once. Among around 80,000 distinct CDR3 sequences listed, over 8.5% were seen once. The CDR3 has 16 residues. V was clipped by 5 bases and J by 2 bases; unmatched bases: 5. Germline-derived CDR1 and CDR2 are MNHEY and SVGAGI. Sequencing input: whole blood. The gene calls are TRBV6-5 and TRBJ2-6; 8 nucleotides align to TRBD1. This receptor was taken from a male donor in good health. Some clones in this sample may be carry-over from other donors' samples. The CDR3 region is CASSRDRLPGANVLTF. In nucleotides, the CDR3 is TGTGCCAGCAGTCGGGACAGGCTCCCTGGGGCCAACGTCCTGACTTTC.